The next 6 T cell receptor beta chains were all read from a single sample in a study of T cells in Graves' hyperthyroidism and ophthalmopathy. Regions amplified from RNA transcripts were the TCR beta CDR3 regions. Initially, a first-round RT-PCR of the TCR CDR3 employed the HTBI primer set. One entry per CDR3 protein results from TCRdb running MiXCR on the multiplex PCR reads. The sample consists of hundreds of thousands of distinct CDR3 sequences, around 13% of them appearing once. What was sequenced was blood. The source of these receptors is a woman aged 45 to 65 with Graves' ophthalmopathy.

This clonotype was counted many times. This sequence joins TRBV5-1 and TRBJ2-1, with D hard to call. Germline assignment: CDR1 SGHRS and CDR2 YFSETQ. The CDR3 is 13 amino acids. Trimming stripped 5 bases from V and 5 bases from J, with 11 bases between. The CDR3 sequence is CASSVSPDNEQFF. The CDR3 DNA reads TGCGCCAGCAGTGTTAGCCCTGACAATGAGCAGTTCTTC.

This chain joins TRBV14 and TRBJ2-1; 8 bases line up with TRBD2. J lost 4 bases, V lost 1 base, and 15 bases had no gene match. CDR3 length: 19 residues. Germline V CDR1 and CDR2: SGHDN, FVKESK. The CDR3 DNA sequence: TGTGCCAGCAGCCAAGTCCCCAATATAGCGGGATTCTTTTACAATGAGCAGTTCTTC. This encodes CASSQVPNIAGFFYNEQFF.

This clonotype was seen ten or more times. The V gene is TRBV7-9, the J gene TRBJ2-2; a possible D gene is TRBD2 (6 bases). CDR1 SEHNR and CDR2 FQNEAQ come from the germline V gene (reference sequence). The CDR3 covers 16 residues. Trimming removed 6 bases from V and 0 bases from J, with 14 bases in between. CDR3 residues: CASRGRRPANTGELFF. CDR3 in DNA: TGTGCCAGCAGGGGGAGGAGACCCGCGAACACCGGGGAGCTGTTTTTT.

This clonotype has ten or more counts. The V call is TRBV6-2 or TRBV6-3, the J call TRBJ1-1; a weak D match, TRBD1 (5 bases). From germline, CDR1 is MNHEY and CDR2 SVGEGT. V lost 3 bases, J lost 0 bases, and 17 bases lay in between. This CDR3 has 17 residues. The CDR3 reads CASSYVGGIVMNTEAFF. For the CDR3, the DNA is TGTGCCAGCAGTTATGTCGGGGGGATCGTAATGAACACTGAAGCTTTCTTT.

The J gene is TRBJ2-2, the V gene TRBV6-1, with TRBD2 as a possible D gene (6 bases). Germline V gene data show CDR1 as MNHNS and CDR2 as SASEGT. The CDR3 covers 16 residues. Trimming took off 8 bases at V and 0 bases at J, with 16 bases between the two ends. CDR3 sequence (DNA): TGTGCCAGCTTCCTAAGGCGGGGAGCGAACACCGGGGAGCTGTTTTTT. Its protein is CASFLRRGANTGELFF.

This clonotype occurred many times. The chain has TRBV6-1 and TRBJ2-7, with 14 bases fitting TRBD2. The CDR3 is 16 amino acids. Germline V lookup: CDR1 MNHNS, CDR2 SASEGT. V lost 3 bases, J lost 4 bases, and 5 bases stayed unmatched. This chain's CDR3 is CASSDRTSGRKYEQYF. The CDR3 coding sequence is TGTGCCAGCAGTGACCGGACTAGCGGGAGGAAGTACGAGCAGTACTTC.